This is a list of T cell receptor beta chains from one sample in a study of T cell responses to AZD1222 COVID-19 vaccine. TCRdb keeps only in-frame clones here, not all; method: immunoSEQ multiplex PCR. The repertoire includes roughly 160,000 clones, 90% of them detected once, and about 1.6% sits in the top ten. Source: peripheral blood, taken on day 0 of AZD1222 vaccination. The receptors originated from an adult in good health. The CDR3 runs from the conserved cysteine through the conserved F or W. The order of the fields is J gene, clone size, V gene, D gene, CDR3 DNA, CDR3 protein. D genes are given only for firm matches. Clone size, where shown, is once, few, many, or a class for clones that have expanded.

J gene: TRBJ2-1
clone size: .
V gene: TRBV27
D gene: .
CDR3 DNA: TGTGCCAGCAGTTTTAGGGGACCCTACAATGAGCAGTTCTTC
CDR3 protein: CASSFRGPYNEQFF

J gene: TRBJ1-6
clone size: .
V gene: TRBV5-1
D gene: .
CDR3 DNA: TGCGCCAGCAGCTCGGACCTCCCCGAGGGTTCACCCCTCCACTTT
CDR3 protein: CASSSDLPEGSPLHF

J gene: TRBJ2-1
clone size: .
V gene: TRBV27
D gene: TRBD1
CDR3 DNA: TGTGCCAGCAGGACAGGGTCCTACAATGAGCAGTTCTTC
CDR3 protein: CASRTGSYNEQFF

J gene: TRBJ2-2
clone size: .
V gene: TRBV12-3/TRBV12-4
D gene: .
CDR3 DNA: TGTGCCAGCAGTGAGTTGGGCGGGGAGCTGTTTTTT
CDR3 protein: CASSELGGELFF

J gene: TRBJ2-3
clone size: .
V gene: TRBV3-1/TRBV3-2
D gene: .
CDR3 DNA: TGTGCCAGCAGCCAAGCGGTCGGGGGGCAGTATTTT
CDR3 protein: CASSQAVGGQYF

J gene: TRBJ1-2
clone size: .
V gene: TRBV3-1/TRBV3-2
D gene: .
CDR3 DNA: TGTGCCAGCAGCCAAAACCCAACAGGGAGGCATGGCTACACCTTC
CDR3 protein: CASSQNPTGRHGYTF

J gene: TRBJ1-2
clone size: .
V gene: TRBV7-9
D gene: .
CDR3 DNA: TGTGCCAGCAGCTTAGTCGAGGGGGAGTTTCTGTATGGCTACACCTTC
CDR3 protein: CASSLVEGEFLYGYTF

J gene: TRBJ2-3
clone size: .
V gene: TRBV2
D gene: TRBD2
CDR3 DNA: TGTGCCAGCAGTTTGGGACTAGCGGACACAGATACGCAGTATTTT
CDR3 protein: CASSLGLADTDTQYF

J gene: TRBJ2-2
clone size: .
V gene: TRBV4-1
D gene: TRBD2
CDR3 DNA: TGCGCCAGCAGCCAGACTAGCGGGGACAACGGGGAGCTGTTTTTT
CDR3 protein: CASSQTSGDNGELFF

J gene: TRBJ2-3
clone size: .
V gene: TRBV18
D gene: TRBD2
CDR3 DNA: TGTGCCAGCTCAAAAACTAGCGGGGCAAACGGAGGCACAGATACGCAGTATTTT
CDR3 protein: CASSKTSGANGGTDTQYF

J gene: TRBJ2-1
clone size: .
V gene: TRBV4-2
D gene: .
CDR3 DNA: TGTGCCAGCAGCCATCCAGGGAGTGATGAGCAGTTCTTC
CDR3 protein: CASSHPGSDEQFF

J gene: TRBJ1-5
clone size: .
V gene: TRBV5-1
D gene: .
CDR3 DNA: TGCGCCAGCAGCTTGGACGGTCAGCCCCAGCATTTT
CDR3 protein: CASSLDGQPQHF

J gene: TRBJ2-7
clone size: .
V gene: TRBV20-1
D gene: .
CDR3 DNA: TGCAGTGCTAGGATCTCCTACGAGCAGTACTTC
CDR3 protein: CSARISYEQYF

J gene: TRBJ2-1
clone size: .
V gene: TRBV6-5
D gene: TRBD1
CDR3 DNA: TGTGCCAGCTCGACAGGGGGACACGACAATGAGCAGTTCTTC
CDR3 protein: CASSTGGHDNEQFF

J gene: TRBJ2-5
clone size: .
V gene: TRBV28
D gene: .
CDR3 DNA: TGTGCCAGCAGTCTTGGGGGGGGCGGGGAGACCCAGTACTTC
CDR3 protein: CASSLGGGGETQYF

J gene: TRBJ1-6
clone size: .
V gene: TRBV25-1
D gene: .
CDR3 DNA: TGTGCCAGCAGTGAAGCAGGGTATAATTCACCCCTCCACTTT
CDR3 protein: CASSEAGYNSPLHF

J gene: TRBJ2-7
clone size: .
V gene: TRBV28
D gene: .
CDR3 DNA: TGTGCCAGCAGTTTATCCAGGAGCTCCTACGAGCAGTACTTC
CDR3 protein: CASSLSRSSYEQYF

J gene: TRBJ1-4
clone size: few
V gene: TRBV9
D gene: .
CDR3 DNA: TGTGCCAGCAGCGTACGGGGAGGGGGTAATGAAAAACTGTTTTTT
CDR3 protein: CASSVRGGGNEKLFF

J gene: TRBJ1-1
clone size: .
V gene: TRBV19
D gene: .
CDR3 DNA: TGTGCCAGTAGTTTAATGAACACTGAAGCTTTCTTT
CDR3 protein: CASSLMNTEAFF

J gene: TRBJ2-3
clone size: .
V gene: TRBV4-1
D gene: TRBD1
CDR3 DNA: TGCGCCAGCAGCCGGTCTCGGGACAGGGGAGGCACAGATACGCAGTATTTT
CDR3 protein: CASSRSRDRGGTDTQYF

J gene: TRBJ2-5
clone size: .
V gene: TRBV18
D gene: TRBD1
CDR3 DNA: TGTGCCAGCTCTAACCCAGGGACAGAACAAGAGACCCAGTACTTC
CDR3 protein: CASSNPGTEQETQYF

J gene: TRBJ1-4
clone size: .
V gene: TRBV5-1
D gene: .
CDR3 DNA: TGCGCCAGCAGCGCGCGGCAGACGGGAACTAATGAAAAACTGTTTTTT
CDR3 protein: CASSARQTGTNEKLFF

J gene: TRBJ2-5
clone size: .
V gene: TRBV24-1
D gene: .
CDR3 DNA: TGTGCCCTACGGTCCCAGTACTTC
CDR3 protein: CALRSQYF

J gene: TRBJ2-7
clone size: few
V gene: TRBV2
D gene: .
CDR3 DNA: TGTGCCAGCAGTGAAAGTGGGCAAGGCTACGAGCAGTACTTC
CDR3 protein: CASSESGQGYEQYF

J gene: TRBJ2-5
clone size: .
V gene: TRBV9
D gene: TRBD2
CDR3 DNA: TGTGCCAGCAGCGTAGGGTTAGCGGGGGTATTCGCCGGGGAGACCCAGTACTTC
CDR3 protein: CASSVGLAGVFAGETQYF

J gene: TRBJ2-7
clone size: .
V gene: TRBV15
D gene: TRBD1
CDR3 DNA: TGTGCCACCAGCATCCTACCGGGACAGCCATCCTACGAGCAGTACTTC
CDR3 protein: CATSILPGQPSYEQYF

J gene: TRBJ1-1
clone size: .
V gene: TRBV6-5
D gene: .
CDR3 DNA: TGTGCCAGCAGCGGGGGCAGGGTCACTGAAGCTTTCTTT
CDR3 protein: CASSGGRVTEAFF

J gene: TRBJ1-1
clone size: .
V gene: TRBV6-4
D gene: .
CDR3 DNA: TGTGCCAGCAGTGACCGGGACAACACTGAAGCTTTCTTT
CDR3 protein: CASSDRDNTEAFF

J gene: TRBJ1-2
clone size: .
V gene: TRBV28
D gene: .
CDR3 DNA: TGTGCCAGCAGTGCGCAGGGGATACGGGATGGCTACACCTTC
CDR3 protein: CASSAQGIRDGYTF

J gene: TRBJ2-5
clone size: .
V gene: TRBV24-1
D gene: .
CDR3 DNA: TGTGCCACCAGTGTGGGTTCCGGAGAGACCCAGTACTTC
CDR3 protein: CATSVGSGETQYF

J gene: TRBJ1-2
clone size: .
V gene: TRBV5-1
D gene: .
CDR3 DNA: TGCGCCAGCAGCTTTCAACCGACAGAGAACTATGGCTACACCTTC
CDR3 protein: CASSFQPTENYGYTF

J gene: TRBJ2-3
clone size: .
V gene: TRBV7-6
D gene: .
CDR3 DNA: TGTGCCAGCAGCTTAGATAGTAGCACAGATACGCAGTATTTT
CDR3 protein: CASSLDSSTDTQYF

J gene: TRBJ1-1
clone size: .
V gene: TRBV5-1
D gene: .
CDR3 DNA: TGCGCCAGCAGTCTCGGGGATCTGAACACTGAAGCTTTCTTT
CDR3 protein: CASSLGDLNTEAFF

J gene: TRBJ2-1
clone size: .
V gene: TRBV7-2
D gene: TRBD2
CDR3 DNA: TGTGCCAGCAGCTTAGCTATGACTAGCGGGTTGGGGCCGGGGTATGAGCAGTTCTTC
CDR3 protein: CASSLAMTSGLGPGYEQFF

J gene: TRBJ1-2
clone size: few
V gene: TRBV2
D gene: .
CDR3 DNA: TGTGCCAGCAGACTAAGGGTTGAAACCTATGGCTACACCTTC
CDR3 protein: CASRLRVETYGYTF

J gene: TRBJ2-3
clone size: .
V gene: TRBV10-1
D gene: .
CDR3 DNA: TGCGCCAGCAGTCCCAACACAGATACGCAGTATTTT
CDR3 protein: CASSPNTDTQYF

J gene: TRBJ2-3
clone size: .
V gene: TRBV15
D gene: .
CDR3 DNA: TGTGCCACCAGCAGCGGAGGGTCCGGAGATACGCAGTATTTT
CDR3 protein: CATSSGGSGDTQYF

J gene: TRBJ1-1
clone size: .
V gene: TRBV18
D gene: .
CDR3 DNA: TGTGCCAGCTCACCACGCGACCCGGGGGCCACTGAAGCTTTCTTT
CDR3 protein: CASSPRDPGATEAFF

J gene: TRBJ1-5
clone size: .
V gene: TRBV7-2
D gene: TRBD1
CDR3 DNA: TGTGCCAGCAGCCTACAGGGGGCAGGTCAGCCCCAGCATTTT
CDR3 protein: CASSLQGAGQPQHF

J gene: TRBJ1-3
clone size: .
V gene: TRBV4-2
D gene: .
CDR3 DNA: TGTGCCAGCAGCCCCCCCCGGGGGATCTCTGGAAACACCATATATTTT
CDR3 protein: CASSPPRGISGNTIYF

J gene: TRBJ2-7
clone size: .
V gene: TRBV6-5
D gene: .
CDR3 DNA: TGTGCCAGCAGTAGAGGGGGGCTAGGGTACGAGCAGTACTTC
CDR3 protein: CASSRGGLGYEQYF

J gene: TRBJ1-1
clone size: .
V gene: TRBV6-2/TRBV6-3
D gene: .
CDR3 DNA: TGTGCCAGCAGTTACATGGGCTTGGAAACTGAAGCTTTCTTT
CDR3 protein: CASSYMGLETEAFF

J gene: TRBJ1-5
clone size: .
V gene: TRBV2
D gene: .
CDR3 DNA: TGTGCCAGCAGTCAGCTAAATGAGCCCCAGCATTTT
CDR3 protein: CASSQLNEPQHF

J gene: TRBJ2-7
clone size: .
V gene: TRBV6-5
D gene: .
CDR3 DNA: TGTGCCAGCAGTTACTCGAGGGGAGGTGGCCACGAGCAGTACTTC
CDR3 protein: CASSYSRGGGHEQYF

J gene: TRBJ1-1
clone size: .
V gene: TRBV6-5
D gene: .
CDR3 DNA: TGTGCCAGCAGCCGCCTGAACACTGAAGCTTTCTTT
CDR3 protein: CASSRLNTEAFF

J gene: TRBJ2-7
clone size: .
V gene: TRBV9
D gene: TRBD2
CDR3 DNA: TGTGCCAGCAGCCCTCAAGCGGGGGTCTCCTACGAGCAGTACTTC
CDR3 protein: CASSPQAGVSYEQYF

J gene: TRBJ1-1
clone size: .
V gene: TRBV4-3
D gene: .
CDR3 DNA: TGCGCCAGCAGCCAAGACGCAGAAAGTGGGAACACTGAAGCTTTCTTT
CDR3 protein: CASSQDAESGNTEAFF

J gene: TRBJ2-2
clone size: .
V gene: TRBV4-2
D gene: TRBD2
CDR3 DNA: TGTGCCAGCAGCCAAGATGCTAGCGGGGGGGCCGGGGAGCTGTTTTTT
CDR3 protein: CASSQDASGGAGELFF

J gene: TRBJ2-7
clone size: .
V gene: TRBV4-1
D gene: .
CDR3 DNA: TGCGCCAGCAGCCAGGTACGGGGGTCCTACGAGCAGTACTTC
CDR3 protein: CASSQVRGSYEQYF

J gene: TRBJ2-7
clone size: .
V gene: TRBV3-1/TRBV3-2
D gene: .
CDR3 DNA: TGTGCCAGCAGCGCTCCGGGACGGATATACGAGCAGTACTTC
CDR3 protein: CASSAPGRIYEQYF

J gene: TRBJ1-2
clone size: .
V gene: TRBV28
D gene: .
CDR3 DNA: TGTGCCAGCAGTTTATCGGCACCGAACTATGGCTACACCTTC
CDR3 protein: CASSLSAPNYGYTF